The clone carrying this TCR delta chain was detected only a few times. The entry originates in a study of DNA immune sequencing with unique molecular identifiers. Study-level information: Inputs: 80 to 100 ng DNA from enriched γδ cells, around 1 ug from non-enriched PBMCs.

CDR3 size: 18 residues. The V gene end was trimmed by 0 bases and the J gene end by 0 bases; junction bases not matched to a gene: 8. CDR1 and CDR2 from the germline V gene are GEAIGNYY and EKD. Primers for all 8 TRDV and 4 TRDJ genes amplified genomic DNA in 32-plex. A 12-nucleotide UMI was added during approximately 3 barcoding PCR cycles before adapter PCR. TCRdb fed the multiplex PCR reads to CATT. The top ten clones hold around 53% of a sample with around 5,400 delta-chain clones, about a tenth of them seen once. The rearrangement uses TRDV2 and TRDJ1, with 11 nucleotides matching TRDD3. Specimen: gamma-delta T cells enriched from blood buffy coat, or unenriched PBMCs (not recorded which). This sequence was found in a human donor in good health. CDR3 in DNA: TGTGCCTGTGACACCGTGGTGGGGGATACGAGGTACACCGATAAACTCATCTTT. It yields the protein CACDTVVGDTRYTDKLIF.